A single T cell receptor (beta chain) is shown here with its context. Its antigen is unknown. It was with 60 Vbeta and 13 Jbeta primers that the PCR ran. How the authors handled the data: Among the unique TCR beta chains that a later analysis counted, about 86 million in all, about 12 million were shared. Libraries were prepared by immunoSEQ multiplex PCR; TCRdb keeps only in-frame clonotypes and omits some of them. The V and J calls and the clone size are those of that table, but D and trimming were determined from the DNA. The sample consists of about 150,000 clones, about 85% of them appearing once. The V gene's germline CDR1 is MNHNY and CDR2 SVGAGI (reference sequence). The CDR3 is 15 amino acids. V shed 5 bases, J shed 2 bases, and the junction held 2 bases outside the gene matches. The data originate from a study of cytomegalovirus exposure and HLA in healthy donors. Study outcomes and limitations: When the data were analyzed later, several of the most significant clusters appeared to be linked to common viral pathogens. TCR beta sequences reportedly predicted the HLA-A and HLA-B alleles of most subjects accurately. Within the data, a cluster of highly shared sequence variants was likely a sequencing artifact.

The sample was PBMCs. This clonotype was obtained from a boy aged 2 to 10 in good health and CMV-seronegative. V usage is TRBV6-6 and J usage is TRBJ2-3; 12 bases align to TRBD1. CDR3 DNA sequence: TGTGCCAGCAGTGCGGGACAGGGGGCCACAGATACGCAGTATTTT. Its translation: CASSAGQGATDTQYF.